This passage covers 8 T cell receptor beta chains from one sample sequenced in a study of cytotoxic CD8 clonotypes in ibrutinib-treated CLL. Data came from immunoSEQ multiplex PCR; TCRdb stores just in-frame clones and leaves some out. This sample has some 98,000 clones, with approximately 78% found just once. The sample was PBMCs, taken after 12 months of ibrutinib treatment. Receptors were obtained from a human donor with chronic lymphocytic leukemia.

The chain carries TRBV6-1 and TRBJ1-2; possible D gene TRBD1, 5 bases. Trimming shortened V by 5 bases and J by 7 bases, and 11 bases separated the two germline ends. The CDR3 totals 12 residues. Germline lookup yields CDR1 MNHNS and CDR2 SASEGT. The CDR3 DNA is TGTGCCAGCAGTTGGGGGGTTGGTGGCTACACCTTC. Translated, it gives CASSWGVGGYTF.

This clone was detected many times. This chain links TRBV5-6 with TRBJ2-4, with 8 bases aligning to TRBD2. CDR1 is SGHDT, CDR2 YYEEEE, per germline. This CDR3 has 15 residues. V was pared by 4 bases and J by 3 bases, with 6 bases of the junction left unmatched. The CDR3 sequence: CASSLRGTSKNIQYF. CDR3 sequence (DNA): TGTGCCAGCAGCCTTCGTGGGACTAGCAAAAACATTCAGTACTTC.

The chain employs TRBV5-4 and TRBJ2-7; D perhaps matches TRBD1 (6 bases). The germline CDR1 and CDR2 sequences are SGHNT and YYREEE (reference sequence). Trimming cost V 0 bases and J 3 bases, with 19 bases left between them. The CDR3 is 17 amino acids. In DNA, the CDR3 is TGTGCCAGCAGCTTGGCCCGAGGGGGTAGGGGCGGCTACGAGCAGTACTTC. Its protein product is CASSLARGGRGGYEQYF.

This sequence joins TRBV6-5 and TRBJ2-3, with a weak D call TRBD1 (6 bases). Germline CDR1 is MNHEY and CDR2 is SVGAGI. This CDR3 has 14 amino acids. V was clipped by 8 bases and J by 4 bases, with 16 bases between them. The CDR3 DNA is TGTGCCAGCGGGTTGGGGGCGCGGCCAGATACGCAGTATTTT. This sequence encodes CASGLGARPDTQYF.

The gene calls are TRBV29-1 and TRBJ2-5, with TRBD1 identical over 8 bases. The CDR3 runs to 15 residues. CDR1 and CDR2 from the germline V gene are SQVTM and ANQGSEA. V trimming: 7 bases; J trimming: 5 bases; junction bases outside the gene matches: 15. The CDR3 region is CSAVTGDHAGETQYF. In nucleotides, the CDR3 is TGCAGCGCCGTGACAGGGGACCATGCAGGGGAGACCCAGTACTTC.

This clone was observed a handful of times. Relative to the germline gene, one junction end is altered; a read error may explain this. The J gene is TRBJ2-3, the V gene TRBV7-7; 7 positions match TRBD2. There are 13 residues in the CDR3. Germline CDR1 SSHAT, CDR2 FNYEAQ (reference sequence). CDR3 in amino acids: CASSLAGRDTQYF. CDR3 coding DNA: TGTGCTAGCAGCTTAGCCGGGAGGGATACGCAGTATTTT.

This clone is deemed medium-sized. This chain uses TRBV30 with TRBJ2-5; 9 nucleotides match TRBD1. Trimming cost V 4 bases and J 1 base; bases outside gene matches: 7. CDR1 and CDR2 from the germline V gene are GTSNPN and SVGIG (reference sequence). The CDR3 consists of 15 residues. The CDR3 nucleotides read TGTGCCTGGACCAGGACAGGGGCGACCCAAGAGACCCAGTACTTC. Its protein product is CAWTRTGATQETQYF. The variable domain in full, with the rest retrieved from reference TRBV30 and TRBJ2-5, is SQTIHQWPATLVQPVGSPLSLECTVEGTSNPNLYWYRQAAGRGLQLLFYSVGIGQISSEVPQNLSASRPQDRQFILSSKKLLLSDSGFYLCAWTRTGATQETQYFGPGTRLLVL.

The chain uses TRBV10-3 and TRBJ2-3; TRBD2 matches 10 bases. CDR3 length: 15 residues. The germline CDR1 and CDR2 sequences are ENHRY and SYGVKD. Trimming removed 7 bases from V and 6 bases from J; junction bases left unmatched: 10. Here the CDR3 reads CAITPSGGPADTQYF. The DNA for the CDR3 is TGTGCCATCACGCCTAGCGGGGGCCCTGCCGATACGCAGTATTTT.